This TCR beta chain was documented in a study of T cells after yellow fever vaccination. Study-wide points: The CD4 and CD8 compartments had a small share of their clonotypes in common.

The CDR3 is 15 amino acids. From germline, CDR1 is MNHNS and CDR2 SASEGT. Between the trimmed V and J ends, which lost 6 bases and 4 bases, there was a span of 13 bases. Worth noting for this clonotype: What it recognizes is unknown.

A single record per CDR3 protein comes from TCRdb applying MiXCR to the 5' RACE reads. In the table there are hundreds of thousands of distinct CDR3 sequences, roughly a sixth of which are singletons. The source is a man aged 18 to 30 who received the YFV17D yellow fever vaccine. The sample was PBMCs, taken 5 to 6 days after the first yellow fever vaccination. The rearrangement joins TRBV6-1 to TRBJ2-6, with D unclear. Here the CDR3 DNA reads TGTGCCAGCAGCCCTACGGCCGTCGGGGCCAACGTCCTGACTTTC. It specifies CASSPTAVGANVLTF.